A single sample is the source of the 9 T cell receptor beta chains below, sequenced in a study of low-dose radiotherapy and immunotherapy resistance in tumors. The time point was: after trial treatment. The treatment is: LDRT plus nivolumab, ipilimumab, low-dose cyclophosphamide and aspirin (RACIN trial). Both TCRalpha and TCRbeta chains were reverse transcribed with V-gene-specific primers. PCR amplification of the TCRs was performed with Phusion for 15 to 25 PCR cycles, and it relied on a constant-region primer together with a V-primer adapter. TCRdb reanalysed the reads using MiXCR and keeps one entry per CDR3 protein. This sample has 35,000 to 50,000 distinct CDR3 sequences, with around a quarter found just once. The sample here was PBMCs, taken after low-dose radiotherapy plus immunotherapy. Every receptor here comes from a male donor with prostate cancer.

V gene TRBV20-1 combines with J gene TRBJ1-1; TRBD1 matches at 9 bases. The CDR3 extends over 16 amino acids. V lost 1 base, J lost 8 bases, and 14 bases stayed unmatched. Germline V gene lookup returns CDR1 DFQATT and CDR2 SNEGSKA (reference sequence). DNA of the CDR3: TGCAGTGCTAGAGCTCGGGACAGGGTACTCGCCATGGAAGCTTTCTTT. Translated, it gives CSARARDRVLAMEAFF.

This clonotype was counted many times. The V gene is TRBV21-1, the J gene TRBJ1-6. TRBV21-1 is reported as a pseudogene. CDR3 size: 14 residues. CDR3 in DNA: TGTGCCAGCAGCAAAGGGGATCAGAATTCACCCCTCCACTTT. Its protein product is CASSKGDQNSPLHF.

This clonotype was recorded many times. The rearrangement joins TRBV6-1 to TRBJ1-2, with a weak D call TRBD1 (5 bases). CDR1 and CDR2 from the germline V gene are MNHNS and SASEGT. Trimming removed 7 bases at V and 0 bases at J, with 15 bases between. This CDR3 region has 15 residues. CDR3 nucleotides: TGTGCCAGCAACGGGGGGGGAGCTACTAACTATGGCTACACCTTC. It specifies CASNGGGATNYGYTF.

Comments on this clonotype: A far more abundant clone sits one base away, making this likely a read error. This chain connects TRBV28 to TRBJ2-7, with TRBD2 matching over 12 bases. This CDR3 is built from 18 residues. Germline V lookup: CDR1 MDHEN, CDR2 SYDVKM. Written as DNA, the CDR3 is TGTGCCAGCGTGGGCAGGGAAGGTTCTAGCGGGAGGGCCTATGAGCAGTACTTC. Encoded protein: CASVGREGSSGRAYEQYF.

This clonotype was seen ten or more times. The chain carries TRBV23-1 and TRBJ2-1; 12 bases map to TRBD1. TRBV23-1 is treated as an ORF (open reading frame) with a function not yet certain. V shed 6 bases and J 8 bases; nucleotides not matched to a gene: 8. There are 15 residues in the CDR3. CDR3 DNA: TGCGCCAGCAGAAACCGGGACAGGGGGCGTGATGAGCAGTTCTTC. Its translation is CASRNRDRGRDEQFF.

Notes on this clonotype: A single base separates this from a much larger clone, so it may be a read error. This chain links TRBV10-1 with TRBJ2-7, with D possibly TRBD1 on 5 matching bases. Germline CDR1 and CDR2: WNHNN and SYGVQD (reference sequence). This CDR3 is built from 15 residues. V was clipped by 2 bases and J by 7 bases, with 18 bases between them. The CDR3 DNA follows: TGCGCCAGCAGTGAGGTGGGGTCCCCGGACAATGAGCAGTACTTC. It is translated as CASSEVGSPDNEQYF.

This clonotype was counted many times. This chain connects TRBV21-1 to TRBJ1-2; the table's D call, TRBD1, has no DNA check behind it. TRBV21-1 is a pseudogene locus. The CDR3 consists of 13 residues. This chain's CDR3 is CASSKVGPYGYTF. In DNA form, the CDR3 reads TGTGCCAGCAGCAAAGTGGGGCCCTATGGCTACACCTTC.

This clonotype showed up many times. The chain uses TRBV5-1 and TRBJ1-4; TRBD1 agrees at 8 bases. J lost 5 bases, V lost 4 bases, and 4 bases had no gene match. The CDR3 length is 14 residues. Germline-derived CDR1 and CDR2 are SGHRS and YFSETQ. CDR3 coding DNA: TGCGCCAGCAGCGCAGACAGGGGAAATGAAAAACTGTTTTTT. Translated, it gives CASSADRGNEKLFF.

This clonotype was detected ten times or more. The V gene is TRBV10-3, the J gene TRBJ2-5; 8 bases agree with TRBD2. There are 15 residues in the CDR3. The V gene's germline CDR1 is ENHRY and CDR2 SYGVKD. V lost 4 bases and J lost 4; bases outside the gene matches: 8. For the CDR3, the DNA is TGTGCCATCAGTGGCCTAGCGGGTGTCCGAGAGACCCAGTACTTC. Translation: CAISGLAGVRETQYF.